These 27 T cell receptor beta chains share one sample of origin, sequenced in a study of shared clonotypes between healthy human individuals. Data came from immunoSEQ multiplex PCR; TCRdb stores just in-frame clones and leaves some out. The table lists 2 million to 2.5 million clones, 80% to 95% of them singletons, with about 0.41% in the top ten. The source material was naive CD4+ T cells from PBMCs. The subset here: CD45RA+ positively selected. These receptors were obtained from a man aged 18 to 30 in good health. Some clones in this sample may be carry-over from other donors' samples.

The chain uses TRBV21-1 and TRBJ1-1. TRBV21-1 is listed as a pseudogene. This CDR3 spans 14 amino acids. Written as DNA, the CDR3 is TGTGCCAGCCACGCGGGGGGTCCGAACACTGAAGCTTTCTTT. Its protein product is CASHAGGPNTEAFF.

V usage is TRBV28 and J usage is TRBJ1-2, with 7 bases fitting TRBD1. V shed 4 bases and J 4 bases; nucleotides not matched to a gene: 3. There are 13 residues in the CDR3. Germline V lookup: CDR1 MDHEN, CDR2 SYDVKM. Here the CDR3 reads CASSWDRIYGYTF. In nucleotides, the CDR3 is TGTGCCAGCAGTTGGGACAGAATCTATGGCTACACCTTC.

V and J are TRBV21-1 and TRBJ1-5; the D call of TRBD1 is as the table states it, not checked on the DNA. TRBV21-1 counts as a pseudogene. There are 15 residues in the CDR3. CDR3 protein: CASSKRSRVNQPQHF. The CDR3 DNA reads TGTGCCAGCAGCAAACGGTCCAGGGTCAATCAGCCCCAGCATTTT.

The gene calls are TRBV10-3 and TRBJ2-3; a possible D gene is TRBD2 (6 bases). Germline lookup yields CDR1 ENHRY and CDR2 SYGVKD. V lost 2 bases, J lost 0 bases, and 12 bases lay in between. The CDR3 sequence is 16 residues long. CDR3 region: CAISEVGGSSTDTQYF. The CDR3 nucleotides are TGTGCCATCAGTGAGGTGGGGGGATCTAGCACAGATACGCAGTATTTT.

The gene calls are TRBV7-8 and TRBJ2-7, with 8 bases that match TRBD1. The CDR3 extends over 15 amino acids. V lost 1 base and J lost 3; bases outside the gene matches: 5. The germline CDR1 and CDR2 sequences are SGHVS and FQNEAQ. Here the CDR3 DNA reads TGTGCCAGCAGCTTAGTAGGGACAGGTAACTACGAGCAGTACTTC. Translation: CASSLVGTGNYEQYF.

The CDR3 sequence is CASSPSSGGSNEQFF. The CDR3 DNA is TGTGCCAGCAGCCCGAGTAGCGGGGGGAGCAATGAGCAGTTCTTC. The gene calls are TRBV7-2 and TRBJ2-1, with TRBD2 identical over 10 bases. The length of the CDR3 is 15 residues. Germline V CDR1 and CDR2: SGHTA, FQGNSA. V trimming: 5 bases; J trimming: 6 bases; junction bases outside the gene matches: 7.

V usage is TRBV19 and J usage is TRBJ2-5; D is unclear. The germline V gene encodes CDR1 LNHDA and CDR2 SQIVND (reference sequence). V dropped 6 bases and J dropped 7 bases, with 12 bases sitting between them. There are 12 residues in the CDR3. The CDR3 protein is CASRTGGGTQYF. In DNA form, the CDR3 reads TGTGCCAGTAGGACTGGCGGCGGGACCCAGTACTTC.

The DNA of the CDR3 is TGTGCCAGCAGCTTAAGACTAGCGGGGCCGAGCGCAGATACGCAGTATTTT. It yields the protein CASSLRLAGPSADTQYF. V is TRBV7-3 and J is TRBJ2-3; TRBD2 agrees at 11 bases. Germline CDR1 reads SGHTA; CDR2 reads FQGTGA. The CDR3 is made up of 17 amino acids. V trimming: 1 base; J trimming: 4 bases; junction bases outside the gene matches: 7.

This chain joins TRBV11-3 and TRBJ2-7; tentatively, D is TRBD2 (6 bases). CDR1 and CDR2 (germline): SGHNT, YENEEA. V was cut by 4 bases and J by 5 bases, with 18 bases left in between. The CDR3 extends over 15 amino acids. The CDR3 region is CASSSGSGDSHEQYF. The CDR3, as DNA: TGTGCCAGCAGCTCCGGTTCGGGGGATTCACACGAGCAGTACTTC. Full variable domain (outside the CDR3, taken from reference TRBV11-3 and TRBJ2-7): EAGVVQSPRYKIIEKKQPVAFWCNPISGHNTLYWYLQNLGQGPELLIRYENEEAVDDSQLPKDRFSAERLKGVDSTLKIQPAELGDSAVYLCASSSGSGDSHEQYFGPGTRLTVT.

The chain combines TRBV28 with TRBJ1-2; D gene uncertain. V was pared by 2 bases and J by 0 bases, with 4 bases between. The CDR3 runs to 13 residues. Looked up from germline, CDR1 is MDHEN and CDR2 is SYDVKM. The CDR3 loop is CASSLSTNYGYTF. In nucleotides, the CDR3 is TGTGCCAGCAGTTTAAGTACTAACTATGGCTACACCTTC.

The chain employs TRBV7-9 and TRBJ2-3; TRBD2 agrees at 11 bases. The trim removed 6 bases at V and 8 bases at J, leaving 10 bases unmatched. This CDR3 is 15 amino acids long. The germline V gene encodes CDR1 SEHNR and CDR2 FQNEAQ (reference sequence). The CDR3 reads CASRRSSGRAGTQYF. As DNA, the CDR3 is TGTGCCAGCAGGAGGAGTAGCGGGAGGGCCGGTACGCAGTATTTT.

The chain recombines TRBV5-1 with TRBJ2-7; D is possibly TRBD1 (6 bases). The CDR3 has 14 residues. V lost 4 bases and J lost 3, with 14 bases in between. Germline CDR1 reads SGHRS; CDR2 reads YFSETQ. This CDR3 reads CASSPDWGLYEQYF. The CDR3 bases are TGCGCCAGCAGCCCAGACTGGGGGCTCTACGAGCAGTACTTC.

The CDR3, as DNA: TGCGCCAGCAGCCATACGACTAGCGGCTACGAGCAGTACTTC. It codes for CASSHTTSGYEQYF. V gene TRBV4-1 combines with J gene TRBJ2-7; 9 bases align to TRBD2. The CDR3 has 14 amino acids. The junction had 3 bases not matched to a gene; V was cut back by 3 bases and J by 3 bases. The germline CDR1 and CDR2 sequences are MGHRA and YSYEKL.

The DNA of the CDR3 is TGTGCCAGTAGTTCTACGACAGGGATCTACGAGCAGTACTTC. Translated: CASSSTTGIYEQYF. The chain has TRBV19 and TRBJ2-7; TRBD1 aligns across 7 bases. Germline-derived CDR1 and CDR2 are LNHDA and SQIVND (reference sequence). The V gene end was trimmed by 5 bases and the J gene end by 3 bases; junction bases not matched to a gene: 7. The CDR3 consists of 14 residues.

As regards this clone: Distinct nucleotide sequences in the sample also encode this CDR3. The rearrangement joins TRBV5-1 to TRBJ1-1; D ambiguous. Per the germline V gene, CDR1 is SGHRS and CDR2 is YFSETQ. CDR3 length: 12 amino acids. Trimming took off 0 bases at V and 7 bases at J, with 7 bases between the two ends. CDR3 nucleotides: TGCGCCAGCAGCTTGGCAGGCGGTGAAGCTTTCTTT. It encodes CASSLAGGEAFF.

The chain is built from TRBV18 and TRBJ1-4; D gene uncertain. Between the trimmed V and J ends, which lost 0 bases and 2 bases, there was a span of 7 bases. The CDR3 has 15 residues. Germline CDR1 reads KGHSH; CDR2 reads LQKENI. CDR3: CASSPPASTNEKLFF. As DNA, the CDR3 is TGTGCCAGCTCACCACCGGCTAGCACTAATGAAAAACTGTTTTTT.

V and J are TRBV28 and TRBJ2-4; TRBD1 agrees at 9 bases. This CDR3 contains 15 residues. J was trimmed by 3 bases and V by 5 bases; bases with no gene match: 5. Per the germline V gene, CDR1 is MDHEN and CDR2 is SYDVKM. The CDR3: CASSILTGGKNIQYF. CDR3 bases: TGTGCCAGCAGTATTTTGACAGGGGGCAAAAACATTCAGTACTTC.

This clone occurred a few times. V usage is TRBV5-6 and J usage is TRBJ1-1; TRBD1 matches 7 bases. This CDR3 is 15 amino acids long. The V gene end was trimmed by 0 bases and the J gene end by 1 base; junction bases not matched to a gene: 3. The germline gives CDR1 SGHDT, CDR2 YYEEEE. CDR3 in DNA: TGTGCCAGCAGCTTGGGACAGGGAGGGAACACTGAAGCTTTCTTT. Protein product: CASSLGQGGNTEAFF.

V gene TRBV5-1 combines with J gene TRBJ2-1; weak D call: TRBD1 (5 bases). The V end was cut by 0 bases, the J end by 0 bases, with 10 bases between. The germline V gene encodes CDR1 SGHRS and CDR2 YFSETQ. The CDR3 spans 16 residues. CDR3 sequence (DNA): TGCGCCAGCAGCTTGGGAGCAGGGCGCTCCTACAATGAGCAGTTCTTC. It yields the protein CASSLGAGRSYNEQFF.

Concerning this clone: Within the sample, other DNA sequences also encode this same CDR3. The V gene is TRBV6-5, the J gene TRBJ1-5; D is uncertain. Looked up from germline, CDR1 is MNHEY and CDR2 is SVGAGI. Trimming removed 2 bases from V and 6 bases from J, with 8 bases in between. CDR3 length: 13 amino acids. The CDR3 nucleotides are TGTGCCAGCAGTTACCGAACTGGTCAGCCCCAGCATTTT. This sequence encodes CASSYRTGQPQHF.

The V call is TRBV2, the J call TRBJ2-7, with TRBD1 matching over 7 bases. Germline V gene sequence: CDR1 SNHLY, CDR2 FYNNEI. The CDR3 loop spans 13 amino acids. Trimming cost V 6 bases and J 2 bases; bases outside gene matches: 4. In DNA, the CDR3 is TGTGCCAGCAGCCGGGACAGAGCCTACGAGCAGTACTTC. Protein: CASSRDRAYEQYF.

On this clone itself: This sample also contains other DNA sequences that code for the same CDR3. The CDR3 region is CASSSNTGANVLTF. The CDR3, as DNA: TGCGCCAGCAGCTCGAACACTGGGGCCAACGTCCTGACTTTC. This sequence joins TRBV5-1 and TRBJ2-6; D not resolved. The germline gives CDR1 SGHRS, CDR2 YFSETQ. There are 14 residues in the CDR3. V was cut by 3 bases and J by 2 bases, with 6 bases left in between.

The CDR3: CSALLPGTYNEQFF. The CDR3 DNA reads as TGCAGCGCGCTCCTCCCCGGGACTTACAATGAGCAGTTCTTC. The chain uses TRBV29-1 and TRBJ2-1; perhaps TRBD2 as D (6 bases). Per the germline V gene, CDR1 is SQVTM and CDR2 is ANQGSEA. CDR3 length: 14 amino acids. V was shortened by 7 bases and J by 4 bases, with 17 bases between the two germline ends.

This chain connects TRBV5-1 to TRBJ2-7; 15 bases line up with TRBD2. Trimming cost V 3 bases and J 0 bases; bases outside gene matches: 7. This CDR3 region has 18 residues. Germline lookup yields CDR1 SGHRS and CDR2 YFSETQ. The chain's CDR3 is CASSSPGLAGGTSYEQYF. DNA for the CDR3: TGCGCCAGCAGCTCCCCGGGACTAGCGGGAGGTACCTCCTACGAGCAGTACTTC.

The J gene is TRBJ2-7, the V gene TRBV27, with D unresolved. V was trimmed by 2 bases and J by 4 bases, leaving 21 bases between them. The CDR3 has 17 amino acids. The germline gives CDR1 MNHEY, CDR2 SMNVEV (reference sequence). As DNA, the CDR3 is TGTGCCAGCAGTTTAATCTCCGGCAGCCCGAGAATTTACGAGCAGTACTTC. Translated: CASSLISGSPRIYEQYF.

The gene calls are TRBV18 and TRBJ2-5; TRBD1 agrees at 7 bases. CDR1 and CDR2 (germline): KGHSH, LQKENI. The CDR3 consists of 14 residues. V lost 0 bases to trimming and J lost 4 bases; unmatched junction nucleotides: 2. Here the CDR3 reads CASSPPTGLETQYF. CDR3 sequence (DNA): TGTGCCAGCTCACCACCGACAGGGCTAGAGACCCAGTACTTC.

This clone was recorded a few times. This CDR3 reads CASTMTEGTVFF. The CDR3 bases are TGTGCCAGCACCATGACCGAGGGGACGGTGTTTTTT. The chain has TRBV7-9 and TRBJ2-2; D tentatively reads TRBD1 or TRBD2 (5 bases each). Looked up from germline, CDR1 is SEHNR and CDR2 is FQNEAQ (reference sequence). V dropped 7 bases and J dropped 15 bases, with 18 bases sitting between them. The CDR3 runs 12 residues.